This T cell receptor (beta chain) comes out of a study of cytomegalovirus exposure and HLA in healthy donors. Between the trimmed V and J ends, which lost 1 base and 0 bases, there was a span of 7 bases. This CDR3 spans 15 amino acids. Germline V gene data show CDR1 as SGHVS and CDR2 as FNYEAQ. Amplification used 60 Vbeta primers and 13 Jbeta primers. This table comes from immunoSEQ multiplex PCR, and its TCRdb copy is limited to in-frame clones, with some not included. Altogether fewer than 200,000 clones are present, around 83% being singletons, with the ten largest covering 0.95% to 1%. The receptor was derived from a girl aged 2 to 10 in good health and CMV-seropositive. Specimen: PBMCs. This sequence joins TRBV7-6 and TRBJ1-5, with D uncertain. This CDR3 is CASSLGAYSNQPQHF. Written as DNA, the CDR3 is TGTGCCAGCAGCTTAGGGGCTTATAGCAATCAGCCCCAGCATTTT.